Listed below are T cell receptor beta chains from one sample, sequenced in a study of cytomegalovirus exposure and HLA in healthy donors. Produced via immunoSEQ multiplex PCR; TCRdb's table is partial and in-frame only. Counted here are 200,000 or so clones, around 83% occurring once; the ten biggest clones make up around 6%. The source material was PBMCs. Receptors originate from a woman aged 45-59 years in good health and CMV-seropositive. Both conserved end residues are part of each CDR3. A D gene is named only where the DNA matches it firmly. Clone size is given for some rows only: seen once, a few or many times, or a class if the clone is expanded.

v_gene	d_gene	j_gene	abundance	CDR3aa	CDR3nt
TRBV28	-	TRBJ2-6	-	CASSLGSGHSGANVLTF	TGTGCCAGCAGCCTCGGGTCAGGGCACTCTGGGGCCAACGTCCTGACTTTC
TRBV11-2	TRBD1	TRBJ2-7	few	CASSLDGDSSYEQYF	TGTGCCAGCAGCTTAGACGGGGACAGTTCCTACGAGCAGTACTTC
TRBV7-2	-	TRBJ2-3	-	CASSLPQLYTQYF	TGTGCCAGCAGCTTACCCCAGTTATATACGCAGTATTTT
TRBV4-1	-	TRBJ1-4	-	CASSPRGGRGNEKLFF	TGCGCCAGCAGCCCTCGGGGTGGCAGGGGAAATGAAAAACTGTTTTTT
TRBV7-8	-	TRBJ2-3	-	CASSFHSDTQYF	TGTGCCAGCAGCTTTCACTCGGATACGCAGTATTTT
TRBV19	-	TRBJ2-7	-	CASSMRNSVVKYF	TGTGCCAGTAGTATGAGGAACTCAGTCGTGAAGTACTTC
TRBV5-1	-	TRBJ1-5	-	CASSFSGGDQPQHF	TGCGCCAGCAGCTTTTCGGGGGGGGATCAGCCCCAGCATTTT
TRBV5-6	TRBD2	TRBJ2-5	-	CASSLVGSGRSQETQYF	TGTGCCAGCAGCTTGGTAGGCAGCGGGAGGTCTCAAGAGACCCAGTACTTC
TRBV19	TRBD1	TRBJ1-2	-	CASSVGQGHGYTF	TGTGCCAGTAGTGTGGGACAGGGACATGGCTACACCTTC
TRBV30	-	TRBJ1-6	-	CATNKGSGQSPLHF	TGTGCCACGAACAAGGGCAGCGGACAGTCACCCCTCCACTTT
TRBV5-4	-	TRBJ2-7	few	CAWHSNYEQYF	TGTGCCTGGCACAGCAACTACGAGCAGTACTTC
TRBV5-4	TRBD2	TRBJ2-5	-	CASSLPGGPSGETQYF	TGTGCCAGCAGCTTGCCGGGAGGGCCCTCTGGAGAGACCCAGTACTTC
TRBV13	-	TRBJ2-3	-	CASIQSGTSSMGRF	TGTGCCAGCATCCAGTCCGGGACTTCCTCCATGGGCAGATTT
TRBV7-2	-	TRBJ2-7	-	CASSLDAGGTSYEQYF	TGTGCCAGCAGCTTAGATGCCGGGGGTACCTCCTACGAGCAGTACTTC
TRBV2	TRBD1	TRBJ1-4	-	CASSSGRGWEKLFF	TGTGCCAGCAGTTCTGGCAGGGGGTGGGAAAAACTGTTTTTT
TRBV6-1	-	TRBJ2-5	-	CASSEALGQGETQYF	TGTGCCAGCAGTGAAGCGCTTGGGCAGGGCGAGACCCAGTACTTC
TRBV5-8	TRBD1	TRBJ1-2	-	CASSRDRGEGGYTF	TGTGCCAGCAGCCGGGACAGGGGCGAAGGGGGCTACACCTTC
TRBV19	-	TRBJ1-2	-	CASSIVAGLNYGYTF	TGTGCCAGTAGTATAGTGGCAGGGCTGAACTATGGCTACACCTTC
TRBV18	TRBD1	TRBJ2-7	-	CASSPKMDRGVGEQYF	TGTGCCAGCTCACCAAAGATGGACAGGGGGGTAGGGGAGCAGTACTTC
TRBV19	TRBD2	TRBJ2-7	-	CASSIWREGFSEQYF	TGTGCCAGTAGCATTTGGCGGGAGGGCTTCTCCGAGCAGTACTTC
TRBV7-2	-	TRBJ2-5	-	CASSTYSETQYF	TGTGCCAGCAGCACCTACTCAGAGACCCAGTACTTC
TRBV15	TRBD2	TRBJ2-1	-	CATSEPSGGDVEQFF	TGTGCCACCAGCGAACCTAGCGGGGGGGATGTTGAGCAGTTCTTC
TRBV11-3	-	TRBJ2-1	-	CASSIGSVSYNEQFF	TGTGCCAGCAGCATCGGAAGCGTGTCCTACAATGAGCAGTTCTTC
TRBV27	TRBD2	TRBJ2-3	few	CASSLAGVADTQYF	TGTGCCAGCAGTCTAGCGGGAGTGGCAGATACGCAGTATTTT
TRBV10-3	TRBD2	TRBJ2-5	-	CANPQREEYQEAQYF	TGTGCCAATCCTCAGCGGGAGGAGTACCAAGAGGCCCAGTACTTC
TRBV19	TRBD1	TRBJ1-1	few	CASSLDRDTEAFF	TGTGCCAGTAGTCTGGACAGGGACACTGAAGCTTTCTTT
TRBV29-1	TRBD1	TRBJ2-2	-	CRHPGQGCYTGELFF	TGCAGACATCCGGGACAGGGCTGCTACACCGGGGAGCTGTTTTTT
TRBV7-8	TRBD1	TRBJ1-2	-	CASSLAGTGNYGYTF	TGTGCCAGCAGCTTAGCCGGGACAGGGAACTATGGCTACACCTTC
TRBV7-8	-	TRBJ2-7	-	CASSSTWGPYEQYF	TGTGCCAGCAGCTCAACTTGGGGGCCATACGAGCAGTACTTC
TRBV4-1	-	TRBJ1-2	-	CASSQAPTVHYGYTF	TGCGCCAGCAGCCAGGCACCCACAGTACACTATGGCTACACCTTC
TRBV18	TRBD1	TRBJ1-4	-	CASSRPGQTNEKLFF	TGTGCCAGCTCACGGCCGGGACAGACTAATGAAAAACTGTTTTTT
TRBV6-1	-	TRBJ1-5	-	CASSVKAAENQPQHF	TGTGCCAGCAGTGTGAAAGCGGCCGAGAATCAGCCCCAGCATTTT
TRBV5-3	-	TRBJ1-1	-	CARSFNSLNTEAFF	TGTGCCAGAAGCTTCAACAGCCTGAACACTGAAGCTTTCTTT
TRBV6-6	-	TRBJ2-5	-	CASSPGETQYF	TGTGCCAGCAGCCCCGGTGAGACCCAGTACTTC
TRBV11-3	TRBD2	TRBJ2-7	-	CASRGGEGYEQYF	TGTGCCAGCCGTGGGGGGGAGGGCTACGAGCAGTACTTC
TRBV29-1	TRBD1	TRBJ2-3	-	CSVEVGATGGPDF	TGCAGCGTTGAAGTAGGTGCGACAGGGGGGCCAGATTTT
TRBV28	TRBD1	TRBJ1-1	-	CASSSGGLYTEAFF	TGTGCCAGCAGTTCAGGGGGACTCTACACTGAAGCTTTCTTT
TRBV27	-	TRBJ2-2	-	CASSTQGTGELFF	TGTGCCAGCAGTACCCAGGGGACCGGGGAGCTGTTTTTT
TRBV10-1	TRBD1	TRBJ2-7	-	CASSEYRGSSYEQYF	TGCGCCAGCAGTGAGTACAGGGGGAGCTCCTACGAGCAGTACTTC
TRBV18	-	TRBJ2-5	-	CASSPPLSQETQYF	TGTGCCAGCTCACCACCGTTGAGTCAAGAGACCCAGTACTTC
TRBV7-8	TRBD1	TRBJ2-7	-	CASSSMTGGSYEQYF	TGTGCCAGCAGCTCTATGACAGGGGGATCCTACGAGCAGTACTTC
TRBV4-3	TRBD2	TRBJ2-3	-	CASSQSSPAGVLDTQYF	TGCGCCAGCAGCCAATCATCTCCAGCGGGGGTCTTAGATACGCAGTATTTT
TRBV2	-	TRBJ2-7	-	CASSTHSSYEQYF	TGTGCCAGCAGCACTCACAGCTCCTACGAGCAGTACTTC
TRBV27	-	TRBJ1-4	-	CASSPRAGGEKLFF	TGTGCCAGCAGTCCCCGGGCGGGTGGCGAAAAACTGTTTTTT
TRBV19	-	TRBJ1-1	few	CASSIDSGEAFF	TGTGCCAGTAGTATAGATTCAGGTGAAGCTTTCTTT
TRBV4-3	-	TRBJ2-1	few	CASSQVGGREAFF	TGCGCCAGCAGCCAAGTAGGAGGCAGGGAGGCGTTCTTC
TRBV5-1	-	TRBJ2-1	-	CASSPDKYNEQFF	TGCGCCAGCAGCCCCGACAAGTACAATGAGCAGTTCTTC
TRBV5-1	TRBD2	TRBJ2-7	-	CASRGGSPLEQYF	TGCGCCAGCAGGGGCGGGAGTCCCCTGGAGCAGTACTTC